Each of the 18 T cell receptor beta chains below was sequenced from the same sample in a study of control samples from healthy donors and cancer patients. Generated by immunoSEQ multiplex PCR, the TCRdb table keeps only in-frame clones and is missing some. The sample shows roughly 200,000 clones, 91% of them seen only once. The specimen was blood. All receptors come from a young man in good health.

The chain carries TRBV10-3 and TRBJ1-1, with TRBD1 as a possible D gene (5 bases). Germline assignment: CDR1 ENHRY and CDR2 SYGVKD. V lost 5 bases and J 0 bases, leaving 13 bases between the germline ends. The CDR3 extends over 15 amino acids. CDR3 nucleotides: TGTGCCATCAGTCCAGGGATTGACATGAACACTGAAGCTTTCTTT. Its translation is CAISPGIDMNTEAFF.

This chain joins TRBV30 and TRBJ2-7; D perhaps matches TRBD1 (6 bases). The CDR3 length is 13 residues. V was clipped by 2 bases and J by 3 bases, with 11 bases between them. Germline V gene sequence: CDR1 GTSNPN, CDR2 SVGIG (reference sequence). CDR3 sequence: CAWSPDSNYEQYF. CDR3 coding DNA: TGTGCCTGGAGTCCGGACAGTAACTACGAGCAGTACTTC.

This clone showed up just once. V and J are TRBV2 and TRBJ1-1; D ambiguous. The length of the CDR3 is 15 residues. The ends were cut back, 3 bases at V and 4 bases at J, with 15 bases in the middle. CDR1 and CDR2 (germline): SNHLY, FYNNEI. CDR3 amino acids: CASSDRKRGGTEAFF. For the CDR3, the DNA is TGTGCCAGCAGTGATAGGAAGAGAGGTGGCACTGAAGCTTTCTTT.

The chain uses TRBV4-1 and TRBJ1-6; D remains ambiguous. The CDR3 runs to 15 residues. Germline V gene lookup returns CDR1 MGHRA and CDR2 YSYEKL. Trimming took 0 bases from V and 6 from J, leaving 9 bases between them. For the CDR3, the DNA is TGCGCCAGCAGCCAAGAGTCCCCGGTTAATTCACCCCTCCACTTT. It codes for CASSQESPVNSPLHF.

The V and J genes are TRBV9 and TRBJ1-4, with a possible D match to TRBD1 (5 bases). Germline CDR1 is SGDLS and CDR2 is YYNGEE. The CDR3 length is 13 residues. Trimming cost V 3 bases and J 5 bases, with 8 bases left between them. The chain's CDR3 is CASSDRQNEKLFF. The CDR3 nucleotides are TGTGCCAGCAGCGACCGACAGAATGAAAAACTGTTTTTT. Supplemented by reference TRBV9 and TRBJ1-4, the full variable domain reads DSGVTQTPKHLITATGQRVTLRCSPRSGDLSVYWYQQSLDQGLQFLIQYYNGEERAKGNILERFSAQQFPDLHSELNLSSLELGDSALYFCASSDRQNEKLFFGSGTQLSVL.

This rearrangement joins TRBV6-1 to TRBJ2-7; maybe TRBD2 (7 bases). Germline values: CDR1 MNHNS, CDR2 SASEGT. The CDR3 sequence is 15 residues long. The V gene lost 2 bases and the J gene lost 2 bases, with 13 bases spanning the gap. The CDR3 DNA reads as TGTGCCAGCAGTGAACGGCGGGGGCTAACCTACGAGCAGTACTTC. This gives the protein CASSERRGLTYEQYF.

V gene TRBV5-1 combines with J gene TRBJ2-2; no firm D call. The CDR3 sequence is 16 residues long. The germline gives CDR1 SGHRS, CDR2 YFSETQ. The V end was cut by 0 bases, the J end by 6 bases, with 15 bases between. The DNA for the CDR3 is TGCGCCAGCAGCTTGGATCCGCAACGGAGCGCCGGGGAGCTGTTTTTT. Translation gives CASSLDPQRSAGELFF.

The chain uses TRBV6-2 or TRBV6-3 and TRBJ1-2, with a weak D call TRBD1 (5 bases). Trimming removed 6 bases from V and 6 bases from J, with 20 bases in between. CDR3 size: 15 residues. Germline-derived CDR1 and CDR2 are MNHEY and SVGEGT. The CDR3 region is CASSRSRVFFDGYTF. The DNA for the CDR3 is TGTGCCAGCAGCCGATCCAGGGTGTTTTTCGATGGCTACACCTTC.

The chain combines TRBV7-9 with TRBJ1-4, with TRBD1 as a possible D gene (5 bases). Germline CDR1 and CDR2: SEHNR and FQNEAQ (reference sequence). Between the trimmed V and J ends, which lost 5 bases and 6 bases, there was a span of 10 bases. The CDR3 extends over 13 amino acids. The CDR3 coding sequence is TGTGCCAGCAGCCTAGGGACCCATGAAAAACTGTTTTTT. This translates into CASSLGTHEKLFF.

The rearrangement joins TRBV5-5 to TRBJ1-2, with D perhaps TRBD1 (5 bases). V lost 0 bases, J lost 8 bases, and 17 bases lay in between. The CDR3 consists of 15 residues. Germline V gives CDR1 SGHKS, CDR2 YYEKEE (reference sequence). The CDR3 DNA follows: TGTGCCAGCAGCTTGGGGACACCTCACCGATCCGGCTACACCTTC. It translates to CASSLGTPHRSGYTF.

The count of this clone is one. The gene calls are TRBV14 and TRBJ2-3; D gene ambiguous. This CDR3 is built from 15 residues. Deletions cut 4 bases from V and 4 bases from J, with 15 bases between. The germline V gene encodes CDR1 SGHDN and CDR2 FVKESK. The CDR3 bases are TGTGCCAGCAGCCGGACCGGGTACTCGGCAGATACGCAGTATTTT. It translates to CASSRTGYSADTQYF.

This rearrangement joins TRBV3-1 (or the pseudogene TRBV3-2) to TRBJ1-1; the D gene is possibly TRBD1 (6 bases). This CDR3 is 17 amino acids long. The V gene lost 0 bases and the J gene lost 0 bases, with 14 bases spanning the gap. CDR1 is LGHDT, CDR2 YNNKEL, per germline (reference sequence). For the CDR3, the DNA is TGTGCCAGCAGCCAAGAGACGACAGGAGTGGTGAACACTGAAGCTTTCTTT. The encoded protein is CASSQETTGVVNTEAFF.

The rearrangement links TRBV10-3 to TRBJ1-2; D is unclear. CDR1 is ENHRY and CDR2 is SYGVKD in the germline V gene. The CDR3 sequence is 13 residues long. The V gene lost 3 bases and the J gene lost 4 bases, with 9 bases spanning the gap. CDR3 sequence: CAISEESTYGYTF. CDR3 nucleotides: TGTGCCATCAGTGAAGAAAGCACCTATGGCTACACCTTC.

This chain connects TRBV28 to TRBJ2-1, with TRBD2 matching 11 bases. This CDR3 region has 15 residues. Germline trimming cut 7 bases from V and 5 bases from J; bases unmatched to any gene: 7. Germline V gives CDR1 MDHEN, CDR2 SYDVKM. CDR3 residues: CASILSGGAHNEQFF. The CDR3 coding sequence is TGTGCCAGCATCCTTAGCGGGGGGGCCCACAATGAGCAGTTCTTC.

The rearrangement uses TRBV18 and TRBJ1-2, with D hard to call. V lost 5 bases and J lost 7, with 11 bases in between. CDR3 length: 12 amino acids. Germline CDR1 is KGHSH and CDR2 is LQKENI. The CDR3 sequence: CASSESAAGYTF. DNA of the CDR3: TGTGCCAGCTCAGAAAGCGCCGCTGGCTACACCTTC.

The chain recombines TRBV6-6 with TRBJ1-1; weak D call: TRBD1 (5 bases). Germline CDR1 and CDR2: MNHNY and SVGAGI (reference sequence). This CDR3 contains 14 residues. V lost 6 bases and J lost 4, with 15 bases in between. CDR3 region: CASSRPQGPTEAFF. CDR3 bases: TGTGCCAGCAGCAGACCGCAGGGTCCCACTGAAGCTTTCTTT.

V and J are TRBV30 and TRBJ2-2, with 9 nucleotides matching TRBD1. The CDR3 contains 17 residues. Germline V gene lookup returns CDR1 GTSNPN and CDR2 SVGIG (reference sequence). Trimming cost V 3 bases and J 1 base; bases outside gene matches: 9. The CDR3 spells CAWSQSPGQGNTGELFF. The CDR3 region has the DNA TGTGCCTGGAGCCAATCTCCGGGACAGGGGAACACCGGGGAGCTGTTTTTT.

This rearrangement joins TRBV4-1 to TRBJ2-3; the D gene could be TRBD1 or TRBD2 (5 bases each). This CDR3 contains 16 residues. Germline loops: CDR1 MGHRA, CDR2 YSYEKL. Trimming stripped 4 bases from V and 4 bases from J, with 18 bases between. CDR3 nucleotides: TGCGCCAGCAGCCCCCCGGGGACCCCAAGGGCAGATACGCAGTATTTT. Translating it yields CASSPPGTPRADTQYF.